The entry below gives a single TCR beta chain sequence along with its context. Its antigen is still unknown. The data were taken from a study of blood T cells in healthy people across ages. General study findings and limits: Estimated diversity that came from one million T cells was considered an underestimate. Comparison with aged donors showed that long-lived donors had more naive CD4+ cells and higher diversity. As age increased, TCR beta diversity per million T cells fell in a roughly linear fashion.

The ends were cut back, 3 bases at V and 11 bases at J, with 13 bases in the middle. Germline assignment: CDR1 LGHNT and CDR2 FRNRAP. The CDR3 contains 12 residues. Through a sample-barcoded 5' primer and a J-beta primer mix, a second PCR was run for roughly 7 to 12 cycles. Sequencing yielded, for each sample, at least 2.5 million paired-end reads carrying CDR3. TCRdb reprocessed the 5' RACE reads via MiXCR and lists one record per CDR3 protein. The table lists approximately 1,100,000 distinct CDR3 sequences, 35% to 55% of them singletons. Sequencing input: blood. This TCR derives from a woman aged 60-70 years in good health. The chain uses TRBV12-5 and TRBJ2-5, with unresolved D. The CDR3 DNA reads TGTGCTAGTGGTTTCCGAGAGACTGAGCAGTACTTC. Translating gives CASGFRETEQYF.